The present entry profiles one T cell receptor (beta chain) with its context. Its antigen is as yet unknown. Other DNA sequences from this sample encode an identical CDR3 as well. Described treatment: 15 to 20 received Ad26.COV2.S at low or high dose, single or two shots; 5 received placebo; per-sample allocation not given. Repertoires come from day 63 after the first vaccine or placebo injection. Adults aged 18-55 years in Boston included the donor. TCRdb's copy holds only in-frame clones and misses some; the assay was immunoSEQ multiplex PCR. This sample has around 450,000 clones, with over 75% found just once. The data derive from a study of Ad26.COV2.S vaccination and SARS-CoV-2 variants. Whole-study results and caveats: Analyses that measured TCR breadth and depth may have underestimated total T cell responses. Placebo recipients showed lower spike-specific TCR breadth than vaccinees.

Trimming shortened V by 2 bases and J by 2 bases, and 4 bases separated the two germline ends. The germline V gene has CDR1 KGHSH and CDR2 LQKENI. The CDR3 contains 13 residues. The clonotype was recovered from a person between 18 and 65 years old who received the Ad26.COV2.S COVID-19 vaccine or a placebo. The source was peripheral blood, collected in a trial of Ad26.COV2.S vaccine versus placebo. The chain employs TRBV18 and TRBJ1-3; D is undetermined. CDR3 nucleotide sequence: TGTGCCAGCTCACCAGGGGCTGGAAACACCATATATTTT. Amino acids: CASSPGAGNTIYF.